This is a list of T cell receptor beta chains from one sample in a study of T cell changes during pregnancy in multiple sclerosis. Generated by immunoSEQ multiplex PCR, the TCRdb table keeps only in-frame clones and is missing some. The sample comprises about 99,000 clones, 93% of which are singletons, and roughly 0.95% rests with the top ten. This sample comprised peripheral blood, obtained after pregnancy. These receptors were obtained from a female donor with multiple sclerosis, enrolled in a pregnancy study. CDR3s include the opening cysteine and the closing phenylalanine or tryptophan. The order of the fields is J gene, V gene, clone size, CDR3 protein. A row's size may be missing; if present it is once, few, many or a size class.

TRBJ2-5 | TRBV19 | NA | CASTLSAGGPLYF
TRBJ2-1 | TRBV7-8 | NA | CASSLRTGGSDNEQFF
TRBJ1-2 | TRBV27 | few | CASSLNRGLGYTF
TRBJ1-5 | TRBV7-2 | NA | CASSVGGGSDSNQPQHF
TRBJ2-1 | TRBV30 | NA | CAWVRYQAGTGNEQFF
TRBJ2-7 | TRBV12-5 | NA | CASGLTGVLYEQYF
TRBJ2-7 | TRBV28 | NA | CATKPGDRVHEQYF
TRBJ1-3 | TRBV10-3 | NA | CAINEAGPSSGNTIYF
TRBJ2-1 | TRBV27 | NA | CASSFPGKRNEQFF
TRBJ2-1 | TRBV19 | NA | CASSFGGSVNEQFF
TRBJ1-2 | TRBV29-1 | once | CSARGAGGGINYGYTF
TRBJ1-2 | TRBV30 | NA | CAWRDRGNNYGYTF
TRBJ2-7 | TRBV30 | NA | CAWRDRTAYEQYF
TRBJ2-1 | TRBV27 | NA | CASSSTSYEQFF
TRBJ2-1 | TRBV19 | few | CASSIYGTSGRDEQFF
TRBJ2-1 | TRBV27 | NA | CASSTDREWFF
TRBJ1-2 | TRBV5-6 | few | CASSSVKQIGGRDYGYTF
TRBJ2-1 | TRBV5-4 | NA | CASSWEASGRMDNEQFF
TRBJ1-2 | TRBV12-5 | NA | CASGLTGQGVNGYTF
TRBJ2-1 | TRBV5-4 | NA | CASSLGGRGGRADEQFF
TRBJ1-5 | TRBV6-5 | NA | CASRADRGNQPQHF
TRBJ2-1 | TRBV27 | NA | CASRLAGLVYNEQFF
TRBJ1-1 | TRBV18 | NA | CASSLGQGNTEAFF
TRBJ1-3 | TRBV5-1 | NA | CASSPGNLASPSGNTIYF